This T cell receptor beta chain was sequenced in a study of shared clonotypes between healthy human individuals. CD45RO-negative cells were positively selected for CCR7, leaving out terminally differentiated effector memory CD45RA+ cells. Sequenced by immunoSEQ multiplex PCR; TCRdb stores in-frame clones only, minus some. The sample includes under 2,000,000 clones, roughly 94% of them seen just once. The V gene's germline CDR1 is SGHAT and CDR2 FQNNGV. The CDR3 consists of 14 residues. V shed 0 bases and J shed 3 bases, with 9 bases lying between them. Worth noting for this clone: Other DNA variants within this sample encode the same CDR3.

This chain connects TRBV11-2 to TRBJ2-7; D call uncertain. The sequence was collected from a young man in good health. The sequenced sample was naive CD8+ T cells sorted from blood. The DNA of the CDR3 is TGTGCCAGCAGCTTAGATACCGGCAGCTACGAGCAGTACTTC. It is translated as CASSLDTGSYEQYF.